The entry below gives a single T cell receptor (beta chain) sequence along with its context. No antigen is known for it. The sample originates from a study of beta chain features in type 1 diabetes. Study results and caveats: The similarity of naive, central memory and Treg TCRB repertoires appeared greater among patients than among healthy donors. Resolution of whether HLA type affects TCRB rearrangement was not achieved here.

This CDR3 contains 16 residues. Germline loops: CDR1 MNHEY, CDR2 SMNVEV (reference sequence). The V gene end was trimmed by 1 base and the J gene end by 3 bases; junction bases not matched to a gene: 5. The whole isolated RNA underwent reverse transcription, so sequencing captured expressed TCRB transcripts. This table comes from immunoSEQ multiplex PCR, and its TCRdb copy is limited to in-frame clones, with some not included. The sample has roughly 140,000 clones; approximately 52% are singletons. This receptor was obtained from a man younger than 35 in good health. The sample taken for sequencing was Tregs from blood. The chain carries TRBV27 and TRBJ2-1, with 8 bases identical to TRBD1. DNA of the CDR3: TGTGCCAGCAGTTTATTCTCCGGACAGGGCTACAATGAGCAGTTCTTC. This translates into CASSLFSGQGYNEQFF.